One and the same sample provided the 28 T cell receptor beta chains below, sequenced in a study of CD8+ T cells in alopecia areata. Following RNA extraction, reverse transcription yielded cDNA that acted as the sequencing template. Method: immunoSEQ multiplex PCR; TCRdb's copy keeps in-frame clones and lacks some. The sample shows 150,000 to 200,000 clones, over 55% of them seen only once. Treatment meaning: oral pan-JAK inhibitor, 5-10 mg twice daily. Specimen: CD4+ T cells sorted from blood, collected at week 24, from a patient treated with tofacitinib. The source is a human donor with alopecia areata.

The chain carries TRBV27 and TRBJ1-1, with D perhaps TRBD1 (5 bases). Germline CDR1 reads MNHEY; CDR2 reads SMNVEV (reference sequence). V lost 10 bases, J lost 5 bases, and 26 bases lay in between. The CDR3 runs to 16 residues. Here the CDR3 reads CATFLRKAGFYTEAFF. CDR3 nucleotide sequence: TGTGCCACGTTCCTTAGGAAGGCAGGGTTCTATACTGAAGCTTTCTTT.

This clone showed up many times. The DNA for the CDR3 is TGTGCCAGCAGTGAAGTAGTAGTCCTGTTACAGGGGACGAACACTGAAGCTTTCTTT. Protein: CASSEVVVLLQGTNTEAFF. This sequence joins TRBV2 and TRBJ1-1; 7 nucleotides agree with TRBD1. V lost 1 base and J lost 1; bases outside the gene matches: 15. The germline CDR1 and CDR2 sequences are SNHLY and FYNNEI. This CDR3 is 19 amino acids long.

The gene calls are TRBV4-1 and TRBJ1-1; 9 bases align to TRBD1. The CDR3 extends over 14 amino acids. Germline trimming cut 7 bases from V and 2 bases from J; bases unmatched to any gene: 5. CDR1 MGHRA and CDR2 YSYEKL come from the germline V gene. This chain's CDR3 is CASKGQGTNTEAFF. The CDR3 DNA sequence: TGCGCCAGCAAGGGACAGGGAACCAACACTGAAGCTTTCTTT.

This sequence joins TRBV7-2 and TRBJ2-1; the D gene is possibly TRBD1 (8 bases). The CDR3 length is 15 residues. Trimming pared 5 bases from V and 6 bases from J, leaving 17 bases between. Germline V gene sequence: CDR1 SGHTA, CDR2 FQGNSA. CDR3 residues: CASSLGQGGFNEQFF. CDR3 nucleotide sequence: TGTGCCAGCAGCCTAGGACAGGGAGGGTTCAATGAGCAGTTCTTC.

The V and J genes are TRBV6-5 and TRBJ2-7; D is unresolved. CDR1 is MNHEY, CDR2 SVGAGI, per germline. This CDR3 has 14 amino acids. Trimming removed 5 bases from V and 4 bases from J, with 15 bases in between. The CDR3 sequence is CASSLSGFLYEQYF. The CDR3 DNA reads TGTGCCAGCAGTCTTTCAGGATTCCTTTACGAGCAGTACTTC.

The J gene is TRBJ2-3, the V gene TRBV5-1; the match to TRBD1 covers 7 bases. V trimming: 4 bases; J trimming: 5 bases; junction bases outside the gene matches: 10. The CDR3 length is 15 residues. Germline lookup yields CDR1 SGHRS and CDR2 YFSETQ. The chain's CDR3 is CASSAGQANLDTQYF. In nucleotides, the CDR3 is TGCGCCAGCAGCGCCGGACAGGCGAATCTAGATACGCAGTATTTT.

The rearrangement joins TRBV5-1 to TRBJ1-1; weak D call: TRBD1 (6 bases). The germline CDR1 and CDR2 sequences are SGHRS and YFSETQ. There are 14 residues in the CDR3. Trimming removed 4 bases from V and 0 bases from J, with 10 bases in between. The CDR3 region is CASSHDRMNTEAFF. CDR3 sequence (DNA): TGCGCCAGCAGCCACGACAGGATGAACACTGAAGCTTTCTTT.

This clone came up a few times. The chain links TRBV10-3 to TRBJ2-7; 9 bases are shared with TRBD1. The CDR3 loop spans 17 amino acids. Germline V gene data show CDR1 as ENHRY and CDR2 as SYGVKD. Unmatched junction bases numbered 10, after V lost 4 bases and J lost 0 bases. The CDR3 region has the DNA TGTGCCATCAGTGCCGCGACCGGGACAGGGAACTCCTACGAGCAGTACTTC. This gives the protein CAISAATGTGNSYEQYF.

CDR3 protein: CASSSTGVDIQYF. In DNA, the CDR3 is TGTGCCAGCAGCTCGACAGGGGTGGACATTCAGTACTTC. The chain is built from TRBV7-9 and TRBJ2-4; TRBD1 matches at 8 bases. Germline lookup yields CDR1 SEHNR and CDR2 FQNEAQ (reference sequence). The CDR3 is made up of 13 amino acids. Trimming cost V 4 bases and J 8 bases; bases outside gene matches: 4.

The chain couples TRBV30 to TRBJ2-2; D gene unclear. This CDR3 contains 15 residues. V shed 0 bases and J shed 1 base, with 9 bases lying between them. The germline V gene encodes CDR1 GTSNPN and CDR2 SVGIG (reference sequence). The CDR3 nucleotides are TGTGCCTGGAGTGTATGGGCGGTGAACACCGGGGAGCTGTTTTTT. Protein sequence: CAWSVWAVNTGELFF.

The CDR3 loop is CASSLVVSGMNTGELFF. CDR3 sequence (DNA): TGTGCCAGCAGCTTGGTAGTTTCAGGGATGAACACCGGGGAGCTGTTTTTT. The genes are TRBV5-8 and TRBJ2-2, with D possibly TRBD1 on 5 matching bases. The CDR3 is 17 amino acids. Germline CDR1 and CDR2: SGHTS and YDEGEE. V was clipped by 0 bases and J by 1 base, with 13 bases between them.

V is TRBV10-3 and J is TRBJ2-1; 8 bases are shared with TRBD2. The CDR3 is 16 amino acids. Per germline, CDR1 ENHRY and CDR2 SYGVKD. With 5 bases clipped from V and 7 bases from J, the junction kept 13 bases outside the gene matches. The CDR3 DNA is TGTGCCATCAGTCCCGCCCGGGGGGGCCAAGGTAATGAGCAGTTCTTC. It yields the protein CAISPARGGQGNEQFF.

CDR3: CASSQGRGSGNTEAFF. DNA for the CDR3: TGCGCCAGCAGCCAAGGGCGGGGATCGGGGAACACTGAAGCTTTCTTT. The chain uses TRBV4-1 and TRBJ1-1; the D is unclear. The germline V gene encodes CDR1 MGHRA and CDR2 YSYEKL. The CDR3 has 16 residues. V dropped 1 base and J dropped 1 base, with 13 bases sitting between them.

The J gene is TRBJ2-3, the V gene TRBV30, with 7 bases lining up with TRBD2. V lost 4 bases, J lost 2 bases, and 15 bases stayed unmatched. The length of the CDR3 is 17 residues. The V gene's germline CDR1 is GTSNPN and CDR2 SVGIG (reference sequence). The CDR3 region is CAWTRGSGARVTDTQYF. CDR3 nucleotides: TGTGCCTGGACCCGAGGGAGCGGGGCCCGGGTCACAGATACGCAGTATTTT.

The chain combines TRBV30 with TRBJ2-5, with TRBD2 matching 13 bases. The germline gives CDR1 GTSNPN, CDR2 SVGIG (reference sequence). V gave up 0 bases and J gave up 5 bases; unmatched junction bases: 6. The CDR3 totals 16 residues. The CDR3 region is CAWSVGLAGAGETQYF. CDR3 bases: TGTGCCTGGAGTGTAGGACTAGCGGGGGCAGGGGAGACCCAGTACTTC.

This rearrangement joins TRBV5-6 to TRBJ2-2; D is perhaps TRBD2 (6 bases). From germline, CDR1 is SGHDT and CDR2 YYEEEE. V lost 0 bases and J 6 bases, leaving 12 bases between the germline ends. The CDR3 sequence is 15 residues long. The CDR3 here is CASSLERLVAGELFF. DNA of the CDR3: TGTGCCAGCAGCTTGGAGAGACTAGTCGCCGGGGAGCTGTTTTTT.

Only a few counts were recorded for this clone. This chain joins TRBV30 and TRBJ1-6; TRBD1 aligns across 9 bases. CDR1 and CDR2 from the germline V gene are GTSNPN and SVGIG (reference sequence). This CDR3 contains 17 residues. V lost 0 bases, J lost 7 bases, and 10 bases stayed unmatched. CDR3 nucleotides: TGTGCCTGGAGTGTACTACGCGGGGGGACAGGGAATTCACCCCTCCACTTT. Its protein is CAWSVLRGGTGNSPLHF.

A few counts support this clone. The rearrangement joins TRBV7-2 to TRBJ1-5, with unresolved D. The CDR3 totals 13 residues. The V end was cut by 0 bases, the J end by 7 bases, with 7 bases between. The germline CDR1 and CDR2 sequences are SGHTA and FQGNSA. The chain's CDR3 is CASSLAGEQPQHF. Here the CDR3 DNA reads TGTGCCAGCAGCTTAGCCGGGGAACAGCCCCAGCATTTT.

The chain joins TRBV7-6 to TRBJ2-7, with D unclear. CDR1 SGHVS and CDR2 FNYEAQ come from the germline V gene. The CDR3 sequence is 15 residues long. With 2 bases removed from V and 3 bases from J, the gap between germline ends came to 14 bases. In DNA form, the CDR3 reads TGTGCCAGCAGCTTAAACAAGGACCCCCTCTACGAGCAGTACTTC. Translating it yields CASSLNKDPLYEQYF.

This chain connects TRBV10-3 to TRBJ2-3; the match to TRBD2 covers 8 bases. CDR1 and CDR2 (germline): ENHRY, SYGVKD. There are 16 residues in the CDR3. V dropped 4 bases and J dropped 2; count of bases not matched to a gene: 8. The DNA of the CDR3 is TGTGCCATCAGTGGAGGCGGACTAGCAGACACAGATACGCAGTATTTT. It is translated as CAISGGGLADTDTQYF.

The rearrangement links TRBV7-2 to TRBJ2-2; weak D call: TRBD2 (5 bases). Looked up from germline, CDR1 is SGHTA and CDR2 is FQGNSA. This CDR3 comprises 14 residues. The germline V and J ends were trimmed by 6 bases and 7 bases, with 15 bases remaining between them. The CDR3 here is CASSRDYNDGELFF. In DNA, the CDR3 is TGTGCCAGCAGTCGAGACTATAACGACGGGGAGCTGTTTTTT.

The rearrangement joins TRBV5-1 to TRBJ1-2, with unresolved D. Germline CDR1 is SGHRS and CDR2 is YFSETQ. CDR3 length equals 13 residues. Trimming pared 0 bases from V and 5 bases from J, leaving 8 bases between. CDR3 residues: CASSLVSKYGYTF. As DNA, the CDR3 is TGCGCCAGCAGCTTGGTATCGAAGTATGGCTACACCTTC.

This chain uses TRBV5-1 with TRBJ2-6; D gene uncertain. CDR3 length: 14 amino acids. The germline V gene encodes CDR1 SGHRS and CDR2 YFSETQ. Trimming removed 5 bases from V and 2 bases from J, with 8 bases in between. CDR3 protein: CASSPSAGANVLTF. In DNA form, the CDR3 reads TGCGCCAGCAGTCCTTCCGCTGGGGCCAACGTCCTGACTTTC. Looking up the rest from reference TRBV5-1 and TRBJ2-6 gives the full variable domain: KAGVTQTPRYLIKTRGQQVTLSCSPISGHRSVSWYQQTPGQGLQFLFEYFSETQRNKGNFPGRFSGRQFSNSRSEMNVSTLELGDSALYLCASSPSAGANVLTFGAGSRLTVL.

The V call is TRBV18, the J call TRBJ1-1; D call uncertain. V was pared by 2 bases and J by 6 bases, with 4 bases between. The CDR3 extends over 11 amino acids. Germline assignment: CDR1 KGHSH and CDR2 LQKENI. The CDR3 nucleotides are TGTGCCAGCTCACCAGCTGCTGAAGCTTTCTTT. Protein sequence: CASSPAAEAFF.

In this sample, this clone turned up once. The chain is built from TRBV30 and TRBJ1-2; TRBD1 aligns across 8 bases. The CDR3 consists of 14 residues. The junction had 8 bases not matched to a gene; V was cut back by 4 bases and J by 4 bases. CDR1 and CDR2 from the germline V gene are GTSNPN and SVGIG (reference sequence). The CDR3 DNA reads TGTGCCTGGAATCTACAGGGGGTCGGCTATGGCTACACCTTC. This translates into CAWNLQGVGYGYTF.

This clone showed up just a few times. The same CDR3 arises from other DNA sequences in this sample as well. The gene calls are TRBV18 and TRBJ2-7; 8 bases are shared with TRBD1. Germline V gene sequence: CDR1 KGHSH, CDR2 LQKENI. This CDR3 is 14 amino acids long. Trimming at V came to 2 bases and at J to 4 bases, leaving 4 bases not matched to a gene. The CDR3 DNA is TGTGCCAGCTCACCAGGGACAGGACATTACGAGCAGTACTTC. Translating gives CASSPGTGHYEQYF. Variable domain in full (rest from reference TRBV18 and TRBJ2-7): NAGVMQNPRHLVRRRGQEARLRCSPMKGHSHVYWYRQLPEEGLKFMVYLQKENIIDESGMPKERFSAEFPKEGPSILRIQQVVRGDSAAYFCASSPGTGHYEQYFGPGTRLTVT.

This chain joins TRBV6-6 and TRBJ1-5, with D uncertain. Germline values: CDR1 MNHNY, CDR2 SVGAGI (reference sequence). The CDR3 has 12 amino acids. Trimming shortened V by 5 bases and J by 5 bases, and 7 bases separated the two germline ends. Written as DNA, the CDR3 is TGTGCCAGCAGTAGCGGGGATCAGCCCCAGCATTTT. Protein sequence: CASSSGDQPQHF.

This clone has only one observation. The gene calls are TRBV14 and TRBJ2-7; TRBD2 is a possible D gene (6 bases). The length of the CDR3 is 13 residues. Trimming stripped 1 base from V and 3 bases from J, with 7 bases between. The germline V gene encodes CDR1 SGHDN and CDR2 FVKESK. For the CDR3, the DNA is TGTGCCAGCAGCCAAGTGGGGGGCTACGAGCAGTACTTC. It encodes CASSQVGGYEQYF.